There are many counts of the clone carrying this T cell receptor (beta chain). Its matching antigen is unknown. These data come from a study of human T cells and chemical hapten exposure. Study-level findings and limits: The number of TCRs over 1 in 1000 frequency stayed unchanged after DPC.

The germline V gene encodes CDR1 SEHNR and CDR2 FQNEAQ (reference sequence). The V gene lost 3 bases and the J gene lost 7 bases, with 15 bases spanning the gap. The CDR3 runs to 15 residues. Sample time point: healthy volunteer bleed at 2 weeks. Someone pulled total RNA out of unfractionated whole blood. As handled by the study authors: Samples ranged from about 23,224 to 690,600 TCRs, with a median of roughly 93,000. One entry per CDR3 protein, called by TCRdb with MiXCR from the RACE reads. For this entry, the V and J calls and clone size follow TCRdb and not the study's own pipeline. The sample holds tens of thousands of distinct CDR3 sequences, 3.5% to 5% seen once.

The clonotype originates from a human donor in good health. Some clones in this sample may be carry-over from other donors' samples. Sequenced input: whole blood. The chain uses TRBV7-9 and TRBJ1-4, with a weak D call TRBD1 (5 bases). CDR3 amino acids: CASSLGGKISEKLFF. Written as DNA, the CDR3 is TGTGCCAGCAGCTTGGGGGGAAAGATAAGTGAAAAACTGTTTTTT.